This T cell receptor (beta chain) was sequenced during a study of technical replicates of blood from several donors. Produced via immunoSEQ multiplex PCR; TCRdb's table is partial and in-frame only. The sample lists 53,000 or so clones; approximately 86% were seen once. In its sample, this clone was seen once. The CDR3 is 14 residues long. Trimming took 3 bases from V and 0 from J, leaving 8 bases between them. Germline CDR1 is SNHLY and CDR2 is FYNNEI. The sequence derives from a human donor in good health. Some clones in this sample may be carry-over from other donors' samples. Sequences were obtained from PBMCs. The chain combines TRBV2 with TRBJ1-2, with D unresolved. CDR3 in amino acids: CASSETTANYGYTF. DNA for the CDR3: TGTGCCAGCAGTGAGACAACAGCTAACTATGGCTACACCTTC.